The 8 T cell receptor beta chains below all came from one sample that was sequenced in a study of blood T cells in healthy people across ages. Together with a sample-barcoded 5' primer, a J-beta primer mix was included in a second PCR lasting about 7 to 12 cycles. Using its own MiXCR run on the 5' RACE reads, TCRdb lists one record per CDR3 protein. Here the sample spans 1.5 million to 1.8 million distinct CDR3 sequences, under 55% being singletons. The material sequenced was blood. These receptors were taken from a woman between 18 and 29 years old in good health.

CDR3 DNA: TGCAGTGCCCCAGCAGCTAACTATGGCTACACCTTC. Translation gives CSAPAANYGYTF. V is TRBV20-1 and J is TRBJ1-2; no clear D. This CDR3 is built from 12 residues. Trimming cost V 6 bases and J 0 bases, with 8 bases left between them. Germline CDR1 DFQATT, CDR2 SNEGSKA (reference sequence).

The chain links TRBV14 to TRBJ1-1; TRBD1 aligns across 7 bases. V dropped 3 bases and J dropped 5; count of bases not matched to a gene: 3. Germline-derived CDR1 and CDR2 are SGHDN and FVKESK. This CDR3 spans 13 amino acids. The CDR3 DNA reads TGTGCCAGCAGCCAGGGACAGCAGACTGAAGCTTTCTTT. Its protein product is CASSQGQQTEAFF.

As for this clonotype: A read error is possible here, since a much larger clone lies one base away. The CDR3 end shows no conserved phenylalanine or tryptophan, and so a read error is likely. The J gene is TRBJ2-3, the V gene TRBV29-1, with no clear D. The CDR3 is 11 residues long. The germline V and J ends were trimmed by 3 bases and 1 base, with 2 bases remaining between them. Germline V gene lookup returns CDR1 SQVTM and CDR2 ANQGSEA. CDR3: CSVEGTDTQYV. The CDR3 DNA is TGCAGCGTTGAGGGCACAGATACGCAGTATGTT.

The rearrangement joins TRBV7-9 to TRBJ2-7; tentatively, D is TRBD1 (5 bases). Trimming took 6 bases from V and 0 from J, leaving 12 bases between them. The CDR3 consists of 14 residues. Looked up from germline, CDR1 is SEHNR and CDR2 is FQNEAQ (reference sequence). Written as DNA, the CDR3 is TGTGCCAGCAGGGGTACAGGACACTCCTACGAGCAGTACTTC. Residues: CASRGTGHSYEQYF.

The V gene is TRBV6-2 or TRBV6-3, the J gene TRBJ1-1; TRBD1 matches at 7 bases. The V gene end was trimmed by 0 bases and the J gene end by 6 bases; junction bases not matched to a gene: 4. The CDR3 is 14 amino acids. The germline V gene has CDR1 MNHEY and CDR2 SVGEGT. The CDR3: CASSYSSRGSEAFF. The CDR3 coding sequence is TGTGCCAGCAGTTACTCCAGCAGGGGGTCTGAAGCTTTCTTT.

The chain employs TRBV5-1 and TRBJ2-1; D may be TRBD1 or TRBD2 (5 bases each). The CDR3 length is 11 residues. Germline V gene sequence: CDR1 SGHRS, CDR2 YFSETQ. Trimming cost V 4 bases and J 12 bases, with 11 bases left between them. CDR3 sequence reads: CASSEGRLQFF. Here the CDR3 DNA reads TGCGCCAGCAGCGAGGGACGTCTGCAGTTCTTC.

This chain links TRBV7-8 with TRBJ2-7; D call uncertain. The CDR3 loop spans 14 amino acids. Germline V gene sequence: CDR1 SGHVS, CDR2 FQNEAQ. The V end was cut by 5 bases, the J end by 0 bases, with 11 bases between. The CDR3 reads CASSEDPSSYEQYF. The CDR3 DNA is TGTGCCAGCAGCGAGGACCCGAGCTCCTACGAGCAGTACTTC.

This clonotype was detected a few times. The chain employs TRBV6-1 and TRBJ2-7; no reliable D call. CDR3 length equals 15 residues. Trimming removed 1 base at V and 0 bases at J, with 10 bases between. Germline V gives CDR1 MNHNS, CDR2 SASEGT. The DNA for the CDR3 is TGTGCCAGCAGTGAAGGGGTACAAAGCTCCTACGAGCAGTACTTC. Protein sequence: CASSEGVQSSYEQYF.